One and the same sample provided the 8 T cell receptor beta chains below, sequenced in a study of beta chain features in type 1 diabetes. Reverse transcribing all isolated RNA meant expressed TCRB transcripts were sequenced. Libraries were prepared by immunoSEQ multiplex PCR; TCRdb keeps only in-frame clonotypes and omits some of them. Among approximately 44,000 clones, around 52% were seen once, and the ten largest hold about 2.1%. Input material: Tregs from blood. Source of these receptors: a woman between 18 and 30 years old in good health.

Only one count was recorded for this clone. The CDR3 DNA sequence: TGTGCCAGCACCCAAGGGGGGGGGCTGATTGAAGCTTTCTTT. This sequence encodes CASTQGGGLIEAFF. The V call is TRBV7-9, the J call TRBJ1-1; D possibly corresponds to TRBD1 (6 bases). Germline V gene lookup returns CDR1 SEHNR and CDR2 FQNEAQ (reference sequence). This CDR3 has 14 residues. V was cut by 7 bases and J by 7 bases, with 19 bases left in between. The full variable domain, its missing parts supplied by reference TRBV7-9 and TRBJ1-1, is DTGVSQNPRHKITKRGQNVTFRCDPISEHNRLYWYRQTLGQGPEFLTYFQNEAQLEKSRLLSDRFSAERPKGSFSTLEIQRTEQGDSAMYLCASTQGGGLIEAFFGQGTRLTVV.

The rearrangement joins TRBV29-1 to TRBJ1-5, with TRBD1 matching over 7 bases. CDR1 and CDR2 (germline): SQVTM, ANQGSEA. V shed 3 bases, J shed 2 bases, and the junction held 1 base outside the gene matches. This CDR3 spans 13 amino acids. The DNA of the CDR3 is TGCAGCGTTGATCAGGGGGGCAATCAGCCCCAGCATTTT. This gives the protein CSVDQGGNQPQHF.

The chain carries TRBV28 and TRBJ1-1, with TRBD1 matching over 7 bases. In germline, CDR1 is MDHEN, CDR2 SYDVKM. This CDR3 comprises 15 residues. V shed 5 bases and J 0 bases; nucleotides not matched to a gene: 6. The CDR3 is CASSPSTGMNTEAFF. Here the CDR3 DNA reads TGTGCCAGCAGTCCATCGACAGGGATGAACACTGAAGCTTTCTTT.

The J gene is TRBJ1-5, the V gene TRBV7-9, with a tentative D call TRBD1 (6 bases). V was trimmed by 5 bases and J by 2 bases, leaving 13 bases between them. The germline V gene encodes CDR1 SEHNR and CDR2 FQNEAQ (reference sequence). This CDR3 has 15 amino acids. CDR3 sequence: CASSRGGGGNQPQHF. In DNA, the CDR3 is TGTGCCAGCAGCCGGGGTGGGGGCGGCAATCAGCCCCAGCATTTT. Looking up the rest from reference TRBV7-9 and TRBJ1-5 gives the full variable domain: DTGVSQNPRHKITKRGQNVTFRCDPISEHNRLYWYRQTLGQGPEFLTYFQNEAQLEKSRLLSDRFSAERPKGSFSTLEIQRTEQGDSAMYLCASSRGGGGNQPQHFGDGTRLSIL.

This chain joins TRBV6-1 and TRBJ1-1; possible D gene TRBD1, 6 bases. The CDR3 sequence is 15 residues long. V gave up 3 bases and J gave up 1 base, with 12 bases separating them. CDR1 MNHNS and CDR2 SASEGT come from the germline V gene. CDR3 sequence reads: CASSDRGRANTEAFF. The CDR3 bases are TGTGCCAGCAGTGACAGGGGTAGGGCGAACACTGAAGCTTTCTTT.

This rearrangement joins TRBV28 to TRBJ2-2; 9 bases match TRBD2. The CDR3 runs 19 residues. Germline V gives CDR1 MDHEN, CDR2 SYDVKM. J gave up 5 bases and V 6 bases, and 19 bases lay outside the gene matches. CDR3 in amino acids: CASSLLWREGRVETGELFF. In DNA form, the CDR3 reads TGTGCCAGCAGCCTTCTCTGGCGGGAGGGCCGAGTAGAGACCGGGGAGCTGTTTTTT.

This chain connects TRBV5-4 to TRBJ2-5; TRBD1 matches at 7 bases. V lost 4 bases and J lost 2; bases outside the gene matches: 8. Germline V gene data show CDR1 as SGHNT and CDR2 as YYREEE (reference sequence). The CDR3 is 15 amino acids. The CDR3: CASSGDSFRQETQYF. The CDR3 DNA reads TGTGCCAGCAGCGGGGACAGTTTTCGACAAGAGACCCAGTACTTC.

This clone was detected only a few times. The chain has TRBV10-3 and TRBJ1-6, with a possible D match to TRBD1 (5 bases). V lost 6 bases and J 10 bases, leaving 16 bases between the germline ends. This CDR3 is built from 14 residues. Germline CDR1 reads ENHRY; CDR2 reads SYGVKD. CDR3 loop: CAISPQASGSPLHF. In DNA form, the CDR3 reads TGTGCCATCAGCCCACAGGCGAGTGGATCACCCCTCCACTTT.